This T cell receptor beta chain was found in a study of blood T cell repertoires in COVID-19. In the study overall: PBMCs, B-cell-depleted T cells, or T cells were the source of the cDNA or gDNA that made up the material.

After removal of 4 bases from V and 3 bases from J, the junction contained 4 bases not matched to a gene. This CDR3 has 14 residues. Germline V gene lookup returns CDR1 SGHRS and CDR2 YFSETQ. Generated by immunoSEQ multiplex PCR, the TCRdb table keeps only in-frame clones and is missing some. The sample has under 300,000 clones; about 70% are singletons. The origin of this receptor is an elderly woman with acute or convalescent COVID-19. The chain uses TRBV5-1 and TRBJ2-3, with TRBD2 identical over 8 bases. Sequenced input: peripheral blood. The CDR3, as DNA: TGCGCCAGCAGCATACTAGCGGTTACAGATACGCAGTATTTT. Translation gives CASSILAVTDTQYF.